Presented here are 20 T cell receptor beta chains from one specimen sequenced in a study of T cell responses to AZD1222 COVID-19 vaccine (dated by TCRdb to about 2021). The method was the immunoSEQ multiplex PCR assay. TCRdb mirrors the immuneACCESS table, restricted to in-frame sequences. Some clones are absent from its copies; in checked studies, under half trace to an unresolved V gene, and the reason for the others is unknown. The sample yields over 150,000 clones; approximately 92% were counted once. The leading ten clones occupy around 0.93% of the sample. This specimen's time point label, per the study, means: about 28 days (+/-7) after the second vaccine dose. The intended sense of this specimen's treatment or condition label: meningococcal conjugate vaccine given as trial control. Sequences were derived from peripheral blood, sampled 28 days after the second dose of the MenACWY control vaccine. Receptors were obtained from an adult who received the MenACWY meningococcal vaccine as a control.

The CDR3 DNA reads TGTGCCAGCAGTTCCAGTACAGACTATGGCTACACCTTC. This gives the protein CASSSSTDYGYTF. The chain uses TRBV12-3 or TRBV12-4 and TRBJ1-2; D unclear. The CDR3 loop spans 13 amino acids. Trimming removed 4 bases from V and 3 bases from J, with 9 bases in between.

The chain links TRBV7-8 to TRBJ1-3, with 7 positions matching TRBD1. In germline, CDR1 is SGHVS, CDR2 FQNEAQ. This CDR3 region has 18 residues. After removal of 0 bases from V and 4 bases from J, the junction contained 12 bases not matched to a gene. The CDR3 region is CASSLALRQGDTGNTIYF. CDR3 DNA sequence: TGTGCCAGCAGCTTAGCCCTGAGACAGGGAGATACAGGAAACACCATATATTTT.

CDR3 nucleotide sequence: TGCGCCAGCAGTCCCGGGAACGCAGGGGGCTCTAACTATGGCTACACCTTC. Its translation is CASSPGNAGGSNYGYTF. This chain links TRBV5-1 with TRBJ1-2; 8 bases line up with TRBD1. There are 17 residues in the CDR3. The germline V gene has CDR1 SGHRS and CDR2 YFSETQ. Trimming took 5 bases from V and 0 from J; bases not matched to a gene: 12.

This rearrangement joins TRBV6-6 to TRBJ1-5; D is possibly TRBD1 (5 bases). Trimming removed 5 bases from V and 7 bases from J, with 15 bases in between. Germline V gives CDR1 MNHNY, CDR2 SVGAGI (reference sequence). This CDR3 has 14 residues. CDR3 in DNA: TGTGCCAGCAGTAGGGACCGCTCGAGACAGCCCCAGCATTTT. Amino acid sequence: CASSRDRSRQPQHF.

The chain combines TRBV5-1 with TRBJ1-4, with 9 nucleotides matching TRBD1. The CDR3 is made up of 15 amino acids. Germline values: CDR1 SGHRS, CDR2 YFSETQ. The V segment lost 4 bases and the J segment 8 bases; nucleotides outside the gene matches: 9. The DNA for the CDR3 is TGCGCCAGCAGCCCGGGGACAGGGAGCGGGGAAAAACTGTTTTTT. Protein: CASSPGTGSGEKLFF.

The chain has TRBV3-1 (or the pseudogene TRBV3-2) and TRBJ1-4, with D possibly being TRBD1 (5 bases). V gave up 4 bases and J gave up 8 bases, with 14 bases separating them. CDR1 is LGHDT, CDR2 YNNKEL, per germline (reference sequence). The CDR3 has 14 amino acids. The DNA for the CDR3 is TGTGCCAGCAGCCGGCTACAGGTCACGGAAAAACTGTTTTTT. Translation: CASSRLQVTEKLFF.

The CDR3: CASSLVAGEAASVLHF. The CDR3 nucleotides are TGCGCCAGCAGCTTGGTTGCAGGGGAGGCGGCCTCGGTCCTCCACTTT. This rearrangement joins TRBV5-1 to TRBJ1-6, with D perhaps matching TRBD1 (6 bases). V lost 0 bases to trimming and J lost 15 bases, with 22 bases between them. The CDR3 is 16 residues long. Germline V gene lookup returns CDR1 SGHRS and CDR2 YFSETQ.

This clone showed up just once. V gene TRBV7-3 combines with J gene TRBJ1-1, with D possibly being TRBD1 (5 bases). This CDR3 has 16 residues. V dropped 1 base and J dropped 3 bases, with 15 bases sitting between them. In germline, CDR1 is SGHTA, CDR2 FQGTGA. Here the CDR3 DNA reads TGTGCCAGCAGCTTAAGCCCGGGGGTGTCGGACACTGAAGCTTTCTTT. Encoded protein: CASSLSPGVSDTEAFF.

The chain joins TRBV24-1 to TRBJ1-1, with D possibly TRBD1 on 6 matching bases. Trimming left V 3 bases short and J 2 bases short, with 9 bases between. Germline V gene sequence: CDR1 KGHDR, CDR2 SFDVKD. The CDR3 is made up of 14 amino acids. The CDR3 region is CATSDGQTNTEAFF. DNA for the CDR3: TGTGCCACCAGTGATGGACAGACCAACACTGAAGCTTTCTTT.

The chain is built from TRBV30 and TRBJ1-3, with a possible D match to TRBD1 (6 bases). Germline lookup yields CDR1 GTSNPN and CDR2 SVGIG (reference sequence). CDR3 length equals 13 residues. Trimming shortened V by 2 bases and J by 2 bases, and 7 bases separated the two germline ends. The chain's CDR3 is CAWSWTAGNTIYF. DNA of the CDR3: TGTGCCTGGAGTTGGACAGCTGGAAACACCATATATTTT.

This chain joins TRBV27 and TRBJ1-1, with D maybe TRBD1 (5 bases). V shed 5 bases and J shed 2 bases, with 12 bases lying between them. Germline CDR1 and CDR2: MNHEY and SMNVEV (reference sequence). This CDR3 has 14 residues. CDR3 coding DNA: TGTGCCAGCAGTACACGGACATCAAACACTGAAGCTTTCTTT. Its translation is CASSTRTSNTEAFF.

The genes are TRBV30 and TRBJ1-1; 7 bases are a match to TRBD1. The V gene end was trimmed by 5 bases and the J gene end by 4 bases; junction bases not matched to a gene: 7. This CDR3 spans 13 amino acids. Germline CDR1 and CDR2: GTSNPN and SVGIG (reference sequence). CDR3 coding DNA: TGTGCCTGGGCCGGACAGGTACCCACTGAAGCTTTCTTT. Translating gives CAWAGQVPTEAFF.

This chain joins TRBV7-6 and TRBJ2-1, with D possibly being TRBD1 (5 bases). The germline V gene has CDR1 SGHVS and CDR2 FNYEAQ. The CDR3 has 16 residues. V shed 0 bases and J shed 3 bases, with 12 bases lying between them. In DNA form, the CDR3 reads TGTGCCAGCAGCTTAGCGCCTCCGGACAACTACAATGAGCAGTTCTTC. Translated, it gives CASSLAPPDNYNEQFF.

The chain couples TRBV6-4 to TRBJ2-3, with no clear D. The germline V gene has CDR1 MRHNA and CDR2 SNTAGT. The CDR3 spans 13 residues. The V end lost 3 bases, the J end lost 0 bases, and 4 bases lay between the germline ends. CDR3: CASSEDSTDTQYF. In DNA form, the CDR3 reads TGTGCCAGCAGTGAGGACAGCACAGATACGCAGTATTTT.

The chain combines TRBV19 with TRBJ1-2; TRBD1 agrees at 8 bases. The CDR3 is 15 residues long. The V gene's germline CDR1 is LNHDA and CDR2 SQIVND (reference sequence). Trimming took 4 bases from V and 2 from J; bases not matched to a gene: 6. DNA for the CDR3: TGTGCCAGTAGTACAACCGGGACAGGAAACTATGGCTACACCTTC. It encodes CASSTTGTGNYGYTF.

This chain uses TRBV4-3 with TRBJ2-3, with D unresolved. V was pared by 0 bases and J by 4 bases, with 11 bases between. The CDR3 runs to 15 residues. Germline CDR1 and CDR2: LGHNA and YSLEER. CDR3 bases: TGCGCCAGCAGCCAAGATTGGGGAATTTCAGATACGCAGTATTTT. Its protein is CASSQDWGISDTQYF.

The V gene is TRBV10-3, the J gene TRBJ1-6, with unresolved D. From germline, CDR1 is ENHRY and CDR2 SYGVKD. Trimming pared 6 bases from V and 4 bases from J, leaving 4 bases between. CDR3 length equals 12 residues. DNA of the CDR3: TGTGCCATCAGCGATTATAATTCACCCCTCCACTTT. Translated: CAISDYNSPLHF.

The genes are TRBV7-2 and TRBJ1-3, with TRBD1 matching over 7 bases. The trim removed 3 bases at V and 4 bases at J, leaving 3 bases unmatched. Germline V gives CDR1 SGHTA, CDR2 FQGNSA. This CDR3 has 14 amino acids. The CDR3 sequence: CASSFRDSGNTIYF. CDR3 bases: TGTGCCAGCAGCTTCCGGGACAGCGGAAACACCATATATTTT.

CDR3 protein: CASSQESQITNYGYTF. DNA for the CDR3: TGCGCCAGCAGCCAAGAGTCGCAAATAACTAACTATGGCTACACCTTC. This chain links TRBV4-1 with TRBJ1-2; D call uncertain. This CDR3 comprises 16 residues. Germline CDR1 reads MGHRA; CDR2 reads YSYEKL. V was shortened by 0 bases and J by 0 bases, with 11 bases between the two germline ends.

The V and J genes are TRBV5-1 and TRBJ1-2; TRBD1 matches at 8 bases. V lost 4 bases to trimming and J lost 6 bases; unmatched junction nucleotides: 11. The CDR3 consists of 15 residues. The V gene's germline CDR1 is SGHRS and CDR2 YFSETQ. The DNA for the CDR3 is TGCGCCAGCAGCCAGGGGTCAGGGGGCGTTAATGGCTACACCTTC. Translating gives CASSQGSGGVNGYTF.